This T cell receptor (beta chain) was sequenced for a study of ipilimumab plus nivolumab after autologous stem cell transplantation. Study overall: The myeloma cohort included high-risk transplant-naive patients and patients relapsing within 3 years of a first autologous transplant.

Patients got ipilimumab 1 mg/kg beginning 14 to 28 days post-transplant. Dosing: nivolumab 3 mg/kg IV, weeks 1, 4, 7, 10, then every two weeks to week 26. J was trimmed by 3 bases and V by 6 bases; bases with no gene match: 3. The CDR3 extends over 14 amino acids. Germline CDR1 MNHEY, CDR2 SMNVEV (reference sequence). Study-level results: The authors say TCR, Treg and microbiome findings warrant further study.

Concerning this clone itself: The antigen remains undetermined.

Sequencing was performed with immunoSEQ multiplex PCR; in TCRdb, only in-frame clones are kept and a portion is missing. The data show some 40,000 clones, with 85% to 95% seen just once and roughly 0.9% held by the top ten. The receptor comes from a male donor with multiple myeloma. V is TRBV27 and J is TRBJ2-5; 11 nucleotides match TRBD2. The material was PBMCs, obtained in a trial of ipilimumab plus nivolumab as post-transplant consolidation. The CDR3 sequence is CASRPGLAEETQYF. DNA of the CDR3: TGTGCCAGCAGACCGGGACTAGCGGAAGAGACCCAGTACTTC.